The present entry profiles one TCR beta chain with its context. Original processing notes: Nucleated cell counts were estimated from reference gene primer amplification. The data were produced by immunoSEQ multiplex PCR, yet TCRdb's version contains in-frame clones alone and is incomplete. V and J calls and clone size are copied from that table; D and trimming were computed from the DNA. This table has over 110,000 clones, 84% appearing once. The data are from a study of blood T cell repertoires in COVID-19. On the study more broadly: Samples of COVID-19 (acute and convalescent) were obtained from the United States, Italy and Spain. From T cells, B-cell-depleted T cells, or PBMCs came the material, which was cDNA or gDNA.

V was pared by 3 bases and J by 7 bases, with 4 bases of the junction left unmatched. Germline assignment: CDR1 MGHRA and CDR2 YSYEKL. The CDR3 length is 13 residues. This clonotype was sampled from a man aged 60 to 69 with active or convalescent COVID-19. Material for sequencing was peripheral blood. This chain links TRBV4-1 with TRBJ1-2, with 8 bases identical to TRBD1. CDR3 in amino acids: CASSQEDRVGYTF. The CDR3 nucleotides read TGCGCCAGCAGCCAGGAGGACAGGGTTGGCTACACCTTC.